This record looks at one T cell receptor beta chain sequence and its context. Original analysis: Filtering differed since immunoSEQ provided only junctions, with no quality scores. Repertoires were generated with immunoSEQ multiplex PCR, while TCRdb's copy carries only in-frame clones and drops some. V, J and clone size derive from that table, while D and trimming were established from the DNA sequence. This table has 95,000 to 120,000 clones, around 73% appearing once. This entry is derived from a study of shared clonotypes between healthy human individuals. After removal of 3 bases from V and 10 bases from J, the junction contained 12 bases not matched to a gene. Per germline, CDR1 ENHRY and CDR2 SYGVKD. This CDR3 region has 17 residues.

This TCR was recovered from a woman aged 25 to 39 in good health. J is TRBJ2-1 and V is TRBV10-3; TRBD2 matches at 13 bases. Sample: memory CD8+ T cells sorted from blood. Regarding subset: CD45RO+ cells pooled with CCR7-negative TemRA cells. CDR3 bases: TGTGCCATCAGTGACCGTCGGGGACTAGCGGGACAAGGAGAGCAGTTCTTC. Translated: CAISDRRGLAGQGEQFF.